This is a list of T cell receptor beta chains from one sample in a study. TCRdb analysed the RT-PCR reads with MiXCR anew, one entry per CDR3 protein. The repertoire holds 650,000 to 800,000 distinct CDR3 sequences, with 13% to 15% as singletons. What was sequenced was memory CD4+ T cells from blood. These receptors were taken from a female donor in good health, serving as a healthy control. Both conserved end residues are part of each CDR3. D genes are given only for firm matches. Expanded clones get a size class; other rows say once, few or many, or leave the size out.

v_gene,j_gene,d_gene,abundance,CDR3aa,CDR3nt
TRBV3-1,TRBJ1-2,NA,NA,CASSQDVGVTYGYTF,TGTGCCAGCAGCCAAGATGTAGGAGTAACTTATGGCTACACCTTC
TRBV7-9,TRBJ1-6,NA,NA,CASSLGVAVHSPLHF,TGTGCCAGCAGCTTAGGAGTGGCAGTACATTCACCCCTCCACTTT
TRBV10-3,TRBJ1-5,NA,many,CAISGGPNQPQHF,TGTGCCATCAGTGGGGGACCCAATCAGCCCCAGCATTTT
TRBV7-3,TRBJ2-3,NA,NA,CASSRPSRASTDTQYF,TGTGCCAGCAGCCGCCCTTCTCGGGCAAGCACAGATACGCAGTATTTT
TRBV12-3/TRBV12-4,TRBJ2-7,TRBD1,few,CASSRTGVSSYEQYF,TGTGCCAGCAGTCGAACAGGGGTTAGCTCCTACGAGCAGTACTTC
TRBV5-6,TRBJ2-7,NA,many,CASSLGLGFEQYF,TGTGCCAGCAGCTTGGGGCTAGGATTTGAGCAGTACTTC
TRBV20-1,TRBJ1-1,NA,few,CSARDPGKGMNTEAFF,TGCAGTGCTAGAGATCCGGGGAAGGGGATGAACACTGAAGCTTTCTTT
TRBV9,TRBJ2-3,TRBD1,many,CASSSDTGTAQYF,TGTGCCAGCAGCTCAGATACCGGGACAGCGCAGTATTTT
TRBV28,TRBJ2-2,TRBD1,NA,CASSFPNRGTGELFF,TGTGCCAGCAGTTTCCCAAACAGGGGCACCGGGGAGCTGTTTTTT
TRBV15,TRBJ1-1,NA,NA,CATSRDPYSGTEAFF,TGTGCCACCAGCAGAGATCCGTACAGCGGCACTGAAGCTTTCTTT
TRBV20-1,TRBJ2-1,TRBD2,few,CSARDGTLRLAGSYNEQFF,TGCAGTGCTAGAGATGGGACGCTCCGACTAGCGGGATCCTACAATGAGCAGTTCTTC
TRBV11-2,TRBJ2-1,TRBD2,NA,CASSPLGGSGYNEQFF,TGTGCCAGCAGCCCTCTAGGCGGGAGCGGTTACAATGAGCAGTTCTTC
TRBV20-1,TRBJ1-6,TRBD1,NA,CSARGRQGSRSPLHF,TGCAGTGCTAGAGGCAGACAGGGGAGTAGATCACCCCTCCACTTT
TRBV29-1,TRBJ1-1,NA,many,CSVHIGLNTEAFF,TGCAGCGTACATATCGGACTGAACACTGAAGCTTTCTTT
TRBV12-3/TRBV12-4,TRBJ2-1,TRBD2,few,CASSLARGGSYNEQFF,TGTGCCAGCAGTTTAGCACGCGGGGGCTCCTACAATGAGCAGTTCTTC
TRBV20-1,TRBJ2-5,NA,few,CSADRGDGETQYF,TGCAGTGCTGATCGGGGAGACGGGGAGACCCAGTACTTC
TRBV6-1,TRBJ2-5,NA,NA,CASLRRVGGTETQYF,TGTGCCAGCCTGCGCCGGGTGGGGGGTACAGAGACCCAGTACTTC
TRBV3-1,TRBJ2-2,NA,few,CASRPYTGELFF,TGTGCCAGCAGACCTTACACCGGGGAGCTGTTTTTT
TRBV7-3,TRBJ2-1,TRBD2,NA,CASSPQVGTSRNEQFF,TGTGCCAGCAGCCCCCAGGTAGGGACTAGCCGCAATGAGCAGTTCTTC
TRBV5-6,TRBJ2-1,NA,many,CASSATGPRSPGLSYNEQFF,TGTGCCAGCAGCGCTACGGGACCCCGCTCTCCGGGGTTGTCCTACAATGAGCAGTTCTTC
TRBV5-1,TRBJ2-3,NA,few,CASSPNSGEPTDTQYF,TGCGCCAGCAGCCCTAACTCGGGGGAGCCCACAGATACGCAGTATTTT